The T cell receptor (beta chain) under discussion was sequenced for a study of response to subunit inactivated influenza vaccine. TCRdb used MiXCR to reprocess the RT-PCR reads, holding one entry per CDR3 protein. Here the sample spans around 470,000 distinct CDR3 sequences, roughly 7.6% being singletons. Germline V gene data show CDR1 as MDHEN and CDR2 as SYDVKM. After removal of 4 bases from V and 5 bases from J, the junction contained 18 bases not matched to a gene. The CDR3 length is 20 residues. This clonotype was counted ten times or more. Its target is unknown. Study-wide results and limits: Each seasonal influenza vaccination, the authors suggested, recruits few new T cells.

The chain links TRBV28 to TRBJ2-1, with TRBD1 matching 12 bases. Source: PBMCs from blood, taken 23 to 25 months after vaccination. The origin of this receptor is a man aged 50 to 69 who received an inactivated influenza vaccine. CDR3 residues: CASSSPGTGGMAGSNNEQFF. In DNA form, the CDR3 reads TGTGCCAGCAGTTCCCCCGGGACAGGGGGCATGGCGGGCTCAAACAATGAGCAGTTCTTC.